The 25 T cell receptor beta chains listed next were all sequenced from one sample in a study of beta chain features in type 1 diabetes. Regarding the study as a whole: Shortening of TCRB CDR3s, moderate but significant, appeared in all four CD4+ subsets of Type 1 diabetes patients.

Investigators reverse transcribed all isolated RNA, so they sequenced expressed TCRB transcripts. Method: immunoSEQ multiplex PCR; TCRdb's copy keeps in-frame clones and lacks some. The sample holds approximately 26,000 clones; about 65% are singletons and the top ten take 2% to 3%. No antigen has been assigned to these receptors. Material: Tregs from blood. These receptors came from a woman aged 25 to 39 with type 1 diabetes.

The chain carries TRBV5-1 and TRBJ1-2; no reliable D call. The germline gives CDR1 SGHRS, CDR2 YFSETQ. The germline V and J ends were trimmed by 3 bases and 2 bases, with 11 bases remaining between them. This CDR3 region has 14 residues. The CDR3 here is CASSSGRVNYGYTF. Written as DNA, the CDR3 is TGCGCCAGCAGCTCAGGTCGAGTCAACTATGGCTACACCTTC.

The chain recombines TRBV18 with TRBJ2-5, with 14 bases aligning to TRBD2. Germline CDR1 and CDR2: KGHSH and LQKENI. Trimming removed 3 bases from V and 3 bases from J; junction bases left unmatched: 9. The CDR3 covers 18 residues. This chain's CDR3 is CASSPDGGGLAGEETQYF. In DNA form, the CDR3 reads TGTGCCAGCTCACCTGACGGCGGGGGACTAGCGGGAGAAGAGACCCAGTACTTC.

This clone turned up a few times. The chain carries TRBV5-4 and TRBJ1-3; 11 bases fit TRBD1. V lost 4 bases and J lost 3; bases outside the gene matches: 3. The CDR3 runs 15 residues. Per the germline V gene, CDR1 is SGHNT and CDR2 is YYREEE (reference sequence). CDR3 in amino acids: CASSKGTGGGNTIYF. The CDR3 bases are TGTGCCAGCAGCAAAGGGACAGGGGGTGGAAACACCATATATTTT.

Here the CDR3 reads CASSRQGEGVSGELFF. CDR3 DNA sequence: TGCGCCAGCAGCAGACAGGGGGAAGGAGTCTCCGGGGAGCTGTTTTTT. V is TRBV5-1 and J is TRBJ2-2; 9 bases line up with TRBD1. Germline V gene lookup returns CDR1 SGHRS and CDR2 YFSETQ. The junction had 10 bases not matched to a gene; V was cut back by 4 bases and J by 6 bases. The CDR3 covers 16 residues. Complete variable domain (other parts from reference TRBV5-1 and TRBJ2-2): KAGVTQTPRYLIKTRGQQVTLSCSPISGHRSVSWYQQTPGQGLQFLFEYFSETQRNKGNFPGRFSGRQFSNSRSEMNVSTLELGDSALYLCASSRQGEGVSGELFFGEGSRLTVL.

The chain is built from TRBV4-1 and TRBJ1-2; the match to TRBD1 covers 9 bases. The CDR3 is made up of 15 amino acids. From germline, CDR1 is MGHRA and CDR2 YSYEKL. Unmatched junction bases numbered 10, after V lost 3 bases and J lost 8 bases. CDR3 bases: TGCGCCAGCAGCCAGATAGGGACAGGGCTGAGAGGCTACACCTTC. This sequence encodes CASSQIGTGLRGYTF.

This chain's CDR3 is CAFRVGQENTGELFF. The DNA of the CDR3 is TGTGCCTTCCGGGTGGGACAGGAGAACACCGGGGAGCTGTTTTTT. J is TRBJ2-2 and V is TRBV10-3; TRBD1 agrees at 8 bases. V was pared by 11 bases and J by 1 base, with 9 bases of the junction left unmatched. Looked up from germline, CDR1 is ENHRY and CDR2 is SYGVKD. CDR3 size: 15 residues.

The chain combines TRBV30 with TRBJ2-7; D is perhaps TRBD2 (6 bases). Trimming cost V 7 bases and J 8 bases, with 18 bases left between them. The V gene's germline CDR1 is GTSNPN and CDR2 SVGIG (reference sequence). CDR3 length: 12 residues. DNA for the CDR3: TGTGCCTCCGCGGTTAGCGGTACACAGCAGTACTTC. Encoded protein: CASAVSGTQQYF. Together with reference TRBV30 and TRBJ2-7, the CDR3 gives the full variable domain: SQTIHQWPATLVQPVGSPLSLECTVEGTSNPNLYWYRQAAGRGLQLLFYSVGIGQISSEVPQNLSASRPQDRQFILSSKKLLLSDSGFYLCASAVSGTQQYFGPGTRLTVT.

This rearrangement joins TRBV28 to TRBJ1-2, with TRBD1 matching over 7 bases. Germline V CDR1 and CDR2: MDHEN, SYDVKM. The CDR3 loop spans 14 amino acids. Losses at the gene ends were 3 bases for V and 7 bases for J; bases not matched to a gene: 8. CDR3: CASSLGTGETGYTF. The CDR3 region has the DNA TGTGCCAGCAGTTTGGGCACAGGGGAAACTGGCTACACCTTC.

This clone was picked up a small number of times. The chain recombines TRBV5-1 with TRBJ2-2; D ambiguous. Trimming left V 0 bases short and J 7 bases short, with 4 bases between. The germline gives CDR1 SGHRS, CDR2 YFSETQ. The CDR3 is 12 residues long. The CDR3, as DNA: TGCGCCAGCAGCTTGGAGAGCGGGGAGCTGTTTTTT. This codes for CASSLESGELFF.

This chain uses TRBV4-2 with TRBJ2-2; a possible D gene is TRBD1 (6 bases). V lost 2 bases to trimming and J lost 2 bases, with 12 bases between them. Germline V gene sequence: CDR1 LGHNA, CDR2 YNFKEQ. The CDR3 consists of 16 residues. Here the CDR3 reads CASSQMTGDNTGELFF. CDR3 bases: TGTGCCAGCAGCCAAATGACAGGCGATAACACCGGGGAGCTGTTTTTT.

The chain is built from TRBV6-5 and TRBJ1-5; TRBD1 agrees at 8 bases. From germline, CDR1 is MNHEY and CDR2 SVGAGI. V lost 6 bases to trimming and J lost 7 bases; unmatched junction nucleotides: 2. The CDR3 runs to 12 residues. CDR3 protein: CASRQGEQPQHF. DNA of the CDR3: TGTGCCAGCAGACAGGGGGAACAGCCCCAGCATTTT.

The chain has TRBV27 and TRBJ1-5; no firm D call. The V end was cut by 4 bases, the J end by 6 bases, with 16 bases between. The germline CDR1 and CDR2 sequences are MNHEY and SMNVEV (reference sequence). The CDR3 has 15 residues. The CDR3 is CASSSLGLGSQPQHF. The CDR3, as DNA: TGTGCCAGCAGTTCCTTGGGATTGGGGAGTCAGCCCCAGCATTTT.

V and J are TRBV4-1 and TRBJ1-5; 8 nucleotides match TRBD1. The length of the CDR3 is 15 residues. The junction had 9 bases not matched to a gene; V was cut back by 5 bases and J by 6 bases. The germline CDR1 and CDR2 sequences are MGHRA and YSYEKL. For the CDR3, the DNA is TGCGCCAGCAGCTCACTACAGGGGGAGAGTCAGCCCCAGCATTTT. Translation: CASSSLQGESQPQHF.

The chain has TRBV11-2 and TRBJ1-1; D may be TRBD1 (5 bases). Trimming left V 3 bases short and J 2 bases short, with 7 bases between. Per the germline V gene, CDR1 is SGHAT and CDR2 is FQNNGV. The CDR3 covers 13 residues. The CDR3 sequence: CASSFTGNTEAFF. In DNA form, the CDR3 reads TGTGCCAGCAGCTTTACAGGAAACACTGAAGCTTTCTTT.

CDR3 in amino acids: CAWSVVEAFAQPQHF. DNA for the CDR3: TGTGCCTGGAGTGTAGTAGAGGCTTTCGCTCAGCCCCAGCATTTT. The rearrangement links TRBV30 to TRBJ1-5; D gene ambiguous. V was cut by 0 bases and J by 6 bases, with 15 bases left in between. Germline V CDR1 and CDR2: GTSNPN, SVGIG (reference sequence). The CDR3 is 15 amino acids. Complete variable domain (other parts from reference TRBV30 and TRBJ1-5): SQTIHQWPATLVQPVGSPLSLECTVEGTSNPNLYWYRQAAGRGLQLLFYSVGIGQISSEVPQNLSASRPQDRQFILSSKKLLLSDSGFYLCAWSVVEAFAQPQHFGDGTRLSIL.

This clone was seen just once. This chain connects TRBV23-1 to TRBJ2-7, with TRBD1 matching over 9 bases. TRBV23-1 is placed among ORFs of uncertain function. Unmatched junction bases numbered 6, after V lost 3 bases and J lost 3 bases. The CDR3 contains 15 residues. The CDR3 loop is CASSHSTGGFYEQYF. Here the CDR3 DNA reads TGCGCCAGCAGTCATAGTACAGGGGGCTTCTACGAGCAGTACTTC.

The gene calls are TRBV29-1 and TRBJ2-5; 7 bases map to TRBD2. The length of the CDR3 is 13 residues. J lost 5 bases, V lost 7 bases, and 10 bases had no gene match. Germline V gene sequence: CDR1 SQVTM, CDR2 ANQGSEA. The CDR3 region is CSARLALRETQYF. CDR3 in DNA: TGCAGCGCCCGACTAGCCCTTCGGGAGACCCAGTACTTC.

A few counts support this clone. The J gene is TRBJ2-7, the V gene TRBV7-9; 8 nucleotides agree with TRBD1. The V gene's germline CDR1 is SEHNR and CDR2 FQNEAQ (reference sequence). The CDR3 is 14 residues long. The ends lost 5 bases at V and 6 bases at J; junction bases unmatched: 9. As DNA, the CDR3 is TGTGCCAGCAGCCCGACAGGGGCTCTCGGCGAGCAGTACTTC. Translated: CASSPTGALGEQYF.

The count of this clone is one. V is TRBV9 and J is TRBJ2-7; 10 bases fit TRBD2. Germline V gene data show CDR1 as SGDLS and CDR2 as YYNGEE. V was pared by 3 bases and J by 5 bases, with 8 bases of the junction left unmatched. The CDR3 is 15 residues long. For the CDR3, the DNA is TGTGCCAGCAGCGCCACTAGCGGGACGGTCAACGAGCAGTACTTC. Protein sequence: CASSATSGTVNEQYF.

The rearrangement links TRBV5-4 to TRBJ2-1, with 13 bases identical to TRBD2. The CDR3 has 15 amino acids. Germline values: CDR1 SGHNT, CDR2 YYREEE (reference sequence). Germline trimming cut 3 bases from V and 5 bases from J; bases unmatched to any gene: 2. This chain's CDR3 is CASSSGTSGNNEQFF. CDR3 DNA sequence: TGTGCCAGCAGCTCCGGGACTAGCGGGAACAATGAGCAGTTCTTC.

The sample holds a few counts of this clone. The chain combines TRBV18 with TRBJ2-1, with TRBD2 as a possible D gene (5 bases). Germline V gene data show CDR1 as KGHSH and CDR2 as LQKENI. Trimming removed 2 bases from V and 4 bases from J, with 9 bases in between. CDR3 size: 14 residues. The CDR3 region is CASSPSGGYNEQFF. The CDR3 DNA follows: TGTGCCAGCTCACCATCTGGCGGGTACAATGAGCAGTTCTTC.

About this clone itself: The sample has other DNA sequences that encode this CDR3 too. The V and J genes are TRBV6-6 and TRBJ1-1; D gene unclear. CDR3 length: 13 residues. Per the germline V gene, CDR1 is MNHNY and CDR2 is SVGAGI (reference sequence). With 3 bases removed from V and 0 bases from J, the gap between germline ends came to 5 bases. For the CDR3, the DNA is TGTGCCAGCAGTTATCAGATGAACACTGAAGCTTTCTTT. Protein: CASSYQMNTEAFF.

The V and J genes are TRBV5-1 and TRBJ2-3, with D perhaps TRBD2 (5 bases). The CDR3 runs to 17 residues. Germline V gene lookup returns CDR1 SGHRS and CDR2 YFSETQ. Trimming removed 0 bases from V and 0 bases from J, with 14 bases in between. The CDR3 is CASSLGSLAKSTDTQYF. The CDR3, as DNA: TGCGCCAGCAGCTTGGGTAGCCTAGCTAAGAGCACAGATACGCAGTATTTT.

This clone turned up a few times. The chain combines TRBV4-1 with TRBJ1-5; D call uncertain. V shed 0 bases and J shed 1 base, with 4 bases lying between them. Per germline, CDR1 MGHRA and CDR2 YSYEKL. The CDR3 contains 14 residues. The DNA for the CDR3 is TGCGCCAGCAGCCAAGACCAGAGCAATCAGCCCCAGCATTTT. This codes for CASSQDQSNQPQHF.

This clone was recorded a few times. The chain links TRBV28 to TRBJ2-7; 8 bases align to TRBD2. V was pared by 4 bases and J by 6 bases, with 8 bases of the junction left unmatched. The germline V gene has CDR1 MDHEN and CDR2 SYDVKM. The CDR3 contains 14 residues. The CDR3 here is CASSSGGRTSEQYF. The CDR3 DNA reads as TGTGCCAGCAGTTCGGGCGGGAGGACCAGCGAGCAGTACTTC.